This record concerns one T cell receptor (beta chain) sequence. Antigen unknown. The data stem from a study of cytomegalovirus exposure and HLA in healthy donors. Overall study results and limits: Most TCRs appeared rarely, but some public TCRs recurred in many donors. A later analysis found most CMV-associated TCR beta chains apparently HLA-restricted. It was shown in a later analysis that HLA-associated TCR beta chains were more clonally expanded than other, equally common chains.

The CDR3 extends over 15 amino acids. CDR1 and CDR2 from the germline V gene are ENHRY and SYGVKD. V lost 10 bases to trimming and J lost 3 bases; unmatched junction nucleotides: 12. A multiplex PCR was run with 60 Vbeta primers and 13 Jbeta primers. Method: immunoSEQ multiplex PCR; TCRdb's copy keeps in-frame clones and lacks some. The table shows roughly 200,000 clones, with about 80% occurring only once. Donors had nominal health at sampling but likely had unrecorded immune exposures. The receptor's source is a woman in her forties in good health and CMV-seronegative. V is TRBV10-3 and J is TRBJ2-3; the match to TRBD2 covers 8 bases. The sequencing input was PBMCs. The CDR3 DNA sequence: TGTGCCACACTTATGGGACTAGAGGAAACAGATACGCAGTATTTT. It codes for CATLMGLEETDTQYF.